This TCR beta chain originates from a study of blood T cell repertoires in COVID-19 (TCRdb year 2020). In terms of the full investigation: Samples covering the acute and convalescent phases of COVID-19 were provided by collaborators in the United States, Italy and Spain. The samples were drawn from two sources: the first 160 participants of the ongoing ImmuneRACE study, and approximately 1,300 subjects contributed by 6 global collaborators. Where available, HLA class I and class II types were taken from metadata supplied by the sample provider and were not determined by assay-based typing. The dataset comprised deeply sampled blood TCRbeta repertoires from subjects exposed to, actively infected with, or recovered from COVID-19. Nearly every sample came with metadata listing a de-identified subject ID, COVID-19 status, age in years and sex. The material from the prospective study consisted of cDNA or gDNA derived from T cells, B-cell-depleted T cells, or PBMCs. The repertoires were released in a freely available public database meant as a resource for research on the immune response to SARS-CoV-2.

Each collaborating institution followed its own protocols to collect whole blood in K2EDTA tubes. For TCRbeta analysis, collaborator samples were shipped as frozen whole blood, as isolated PBMCs, or as DNA extracted from either sample type. Paper-wide results and their limitations: The amount of clinical and demographic metadata varied by source and participant and was provided uncurated.

As to this clone: The antigen it recognizes is unknown. No base quality information exists; no much larger clone differs at one position.

The immunoSEQ Assay, a bias-controlled multiplex PCR, was used to amplify TCRbeta CDR3 regions from genomic DNA. The authors processed their data as follows. The number of nucleated cells in each sample was estimated from the amplification of reference gene primers within the assay. To quantify the absolute abundance of each unique TCRbeta CDR3 rearrangement, sequence reads were collapsed and filtered. Productive Simpson clonality was computed per sample as the square root of Simpson's diversity index over productive rearrangements. TCRdb stores this immuneACCESS table with in-frame sequences only. Part of the clones is absent; in the studies checked, under half of the shortfall reflects unresolved V genes, and no reason is known for the rest. That table furnishes V, J and clone size, whereas the DNA furnished D and trimming. Counted in this sample were a few hundred thousand clones; 82% of them appeared once. Approximately 3.1% of the sample rests with the top ten.

Sequenced: peripheral blood. This sequence originates from a woman younger than 35 with acute or convalescent COVID-19.

The CDR3 has the sequence CASSPPDNTDTQYF. The DNA sequence is given as TGTGCCAGCTCACCACCGGACAACACAGATACGCAGTATTTT. The V and J segments used are TRBV18 and TRBJ2-3; tentative D gene TRBD1, with 5 bases matching. Reading from cysteine to phenylalanine, the CDR3 counts 14 amino acids. Kept here is only the CDR3 DNA, which spans 42 bases and is read in frame from base 1. CDR1 KGHSH and CDR2 LQKENI are derived from the germline V gene. V was cut back by 0 bases and J by 2 bases, leaving a gap of 6 bases between them. Reference TRBV18 and TRBJ2-3 genes cover what lies past the CDR3, so the full variable domain is NAGVMQNPRHLVRRRGQEARLRCSPMKGHSHVYWYRQLPEEGLKFMVYLQKENIIDESGMPKERFSAEFPKEGPSILRIQQVVRGDSAAYFCASSPPDNTDTQYFGPGTRLTVL.